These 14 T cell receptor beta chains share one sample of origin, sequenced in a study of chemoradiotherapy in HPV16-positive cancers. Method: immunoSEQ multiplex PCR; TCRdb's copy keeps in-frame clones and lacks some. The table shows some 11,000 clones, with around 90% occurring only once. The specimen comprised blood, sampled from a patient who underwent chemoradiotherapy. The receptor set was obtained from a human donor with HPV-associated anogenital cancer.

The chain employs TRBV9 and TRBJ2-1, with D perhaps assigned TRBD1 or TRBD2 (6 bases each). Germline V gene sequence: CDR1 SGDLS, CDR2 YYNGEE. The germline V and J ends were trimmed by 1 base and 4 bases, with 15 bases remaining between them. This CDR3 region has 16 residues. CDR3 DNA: TGTGCCAGCAGCGTAACCGGGGGCTCAGGTTACAATGAGCAGTTCTTC. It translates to CASSVTGGSGYNEQFF.

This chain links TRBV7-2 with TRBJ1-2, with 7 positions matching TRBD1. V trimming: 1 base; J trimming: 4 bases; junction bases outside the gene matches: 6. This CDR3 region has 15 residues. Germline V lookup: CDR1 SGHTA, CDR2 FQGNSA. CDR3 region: CASSLVVGDSYGYTF. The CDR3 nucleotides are TGTGCCAGCAGCTTAGTGGTGGGGGACAGCTATGGCTACACCTTC.

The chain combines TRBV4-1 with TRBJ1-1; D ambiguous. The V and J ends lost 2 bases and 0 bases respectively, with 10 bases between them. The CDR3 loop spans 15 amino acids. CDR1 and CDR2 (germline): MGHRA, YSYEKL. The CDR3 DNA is TGCGCCAGCAGCCAATCTGCGGCCTTGAACACTGAAGCTTTCTTT. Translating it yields CASSQSAALNTEAFF.

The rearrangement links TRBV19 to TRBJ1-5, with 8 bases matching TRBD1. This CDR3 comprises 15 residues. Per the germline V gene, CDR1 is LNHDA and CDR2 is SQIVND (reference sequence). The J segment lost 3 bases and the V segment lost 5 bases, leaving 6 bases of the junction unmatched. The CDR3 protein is CASSYGQGLNQPQHF. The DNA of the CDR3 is TGTGCCAGTAGTTACGGACAGGGCCTCAATCAGCCCCAGCATTTT.

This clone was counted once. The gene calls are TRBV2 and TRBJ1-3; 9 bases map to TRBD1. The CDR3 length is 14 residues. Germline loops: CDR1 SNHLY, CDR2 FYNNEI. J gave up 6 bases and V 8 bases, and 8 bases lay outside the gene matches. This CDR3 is CASFTWTGANTIYF. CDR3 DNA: TGTGCCAGCTTTACCTGGACAGGGGCAAACACCATATATTTT.

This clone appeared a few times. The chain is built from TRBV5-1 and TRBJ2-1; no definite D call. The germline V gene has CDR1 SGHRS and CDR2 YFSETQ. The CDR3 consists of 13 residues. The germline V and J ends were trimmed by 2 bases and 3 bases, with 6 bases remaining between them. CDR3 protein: CASSLEHYNEQFF. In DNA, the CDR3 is TGCGCCAGCAGCTTAGAACACTACAATGAGCAGTTCTTC.

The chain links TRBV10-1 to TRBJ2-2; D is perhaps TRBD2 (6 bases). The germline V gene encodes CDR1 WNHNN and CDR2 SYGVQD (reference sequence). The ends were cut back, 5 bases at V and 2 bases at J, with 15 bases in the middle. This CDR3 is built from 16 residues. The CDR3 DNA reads TGCGCCAGCAGTCCCCTAACTAGCAAAAACACCGGGGAGCTGTTTTTT. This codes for CASSPLTSKNTGELFF.

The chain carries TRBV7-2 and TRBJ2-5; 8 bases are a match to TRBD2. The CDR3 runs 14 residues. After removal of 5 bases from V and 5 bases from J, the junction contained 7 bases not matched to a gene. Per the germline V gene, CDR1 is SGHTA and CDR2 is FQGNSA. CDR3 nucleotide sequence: TGTGCCAGCAGCCCGGGGGGGCCCCAGGAGACCCAGTACTTC. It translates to CASSPGGPQETQYF.

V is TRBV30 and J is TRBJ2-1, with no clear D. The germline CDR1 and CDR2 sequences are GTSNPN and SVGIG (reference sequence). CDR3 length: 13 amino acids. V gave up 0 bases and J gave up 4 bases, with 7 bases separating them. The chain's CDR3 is CAWSVTAYNEQFF. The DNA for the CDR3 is TGTGCCTGGAGTGTTACAGCATACAATGAGCAGTTCTTC.

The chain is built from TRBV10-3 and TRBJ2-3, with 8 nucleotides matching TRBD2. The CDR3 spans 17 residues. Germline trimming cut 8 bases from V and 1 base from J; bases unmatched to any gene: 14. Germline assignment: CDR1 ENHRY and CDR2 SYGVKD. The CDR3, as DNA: TGTGCCATCGGAAATCCGGGGGGGGGCGCGGGCACAGATACGCAGTATTTT. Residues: CAIGNPGGGAGTDTQYF.

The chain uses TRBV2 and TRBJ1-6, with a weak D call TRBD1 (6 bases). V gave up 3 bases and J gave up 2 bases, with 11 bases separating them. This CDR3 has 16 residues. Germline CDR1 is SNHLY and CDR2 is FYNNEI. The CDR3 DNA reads TGTGCCAGCAGTGAGGTGGGGGCGCCCTATAATTCACCCCTCCACTTT. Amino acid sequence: CASSEVGAPYNSPLHF.

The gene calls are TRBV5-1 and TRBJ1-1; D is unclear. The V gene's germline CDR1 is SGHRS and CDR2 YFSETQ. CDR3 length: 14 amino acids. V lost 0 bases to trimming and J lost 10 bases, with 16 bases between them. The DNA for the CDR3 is TGCGCCAGCAGCTTGGACAATTATCGTGCGGGAGCTTTCTTT. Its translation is CASSLDNYRAGAFF.

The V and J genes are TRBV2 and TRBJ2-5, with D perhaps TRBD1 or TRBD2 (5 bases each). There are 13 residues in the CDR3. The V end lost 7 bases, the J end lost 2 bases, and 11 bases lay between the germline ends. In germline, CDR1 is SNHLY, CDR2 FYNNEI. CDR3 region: CASKTGQQETQYF. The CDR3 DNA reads TGTGCCAGCAAAACGGGGCAACAAGAGACCCAGTACTTC.

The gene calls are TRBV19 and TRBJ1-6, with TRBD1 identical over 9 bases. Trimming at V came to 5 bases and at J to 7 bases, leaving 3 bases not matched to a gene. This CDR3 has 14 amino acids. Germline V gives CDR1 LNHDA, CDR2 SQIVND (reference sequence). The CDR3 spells CASSPTGGNSPLHF. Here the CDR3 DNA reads TGTGCCAGTAGTCCGACAGGGGGGAATTCACCCCTCCACTTT.